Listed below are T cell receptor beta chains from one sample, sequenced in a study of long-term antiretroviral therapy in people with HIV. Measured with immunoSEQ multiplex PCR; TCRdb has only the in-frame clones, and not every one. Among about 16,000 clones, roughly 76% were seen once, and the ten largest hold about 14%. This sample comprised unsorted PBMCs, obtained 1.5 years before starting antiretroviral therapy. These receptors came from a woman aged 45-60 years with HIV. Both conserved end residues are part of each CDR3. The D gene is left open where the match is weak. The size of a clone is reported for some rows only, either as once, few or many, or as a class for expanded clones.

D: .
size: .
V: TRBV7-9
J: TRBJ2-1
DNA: TGTGCCAGCAGCCGGGGGGCGGAACAGTTCTTC
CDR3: CASSRGAEQFF

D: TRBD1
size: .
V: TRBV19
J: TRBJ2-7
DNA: TGTGCCAGTAGTGCTCCCGGGACAGGGTACGAGCAGTACTTC
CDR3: CASSAPGTGYEQYF

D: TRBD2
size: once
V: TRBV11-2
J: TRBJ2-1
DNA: TGTGCCAGCAGCCCTAGCGGGGGGACTGAGCAGTTCTTC
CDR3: CASSPSGGTEQFF

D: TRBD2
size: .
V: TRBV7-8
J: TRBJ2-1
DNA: TGTGCCAGCAGCCAGGGACTAGTTGGAGAGCAGTTCTTC
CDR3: CASSQGLVGEQFF

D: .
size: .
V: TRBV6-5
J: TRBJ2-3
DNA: TGTGCCAGCCAGGCTTTTCGAGAGGATACGCAGTATTTT
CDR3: CASQAFREDTQYF

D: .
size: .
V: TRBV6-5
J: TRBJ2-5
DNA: TGTGCCAGCAGTTACTCGGACGGCCAAGAGACCCAGTACTTC
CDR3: CASSYSDGQETQYF

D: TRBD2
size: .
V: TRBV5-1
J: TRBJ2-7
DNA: TGCGCCAGCAGCCCCCCTAGCGGACCTTTCTACGAGCAGTACTTC
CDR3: CASSPPSGPFYEQYF

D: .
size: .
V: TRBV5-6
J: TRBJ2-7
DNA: TGTGCCAGCAGCCTAGACTACGAGCAGTACTTC
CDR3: CASSLDYEQYF

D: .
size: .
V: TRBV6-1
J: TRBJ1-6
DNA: TGTGCCAGCAGTGTAAACTCAGGGATCTATAATTCACCCCTCCACTTT
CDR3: CASSVNSGIYNSPLHF

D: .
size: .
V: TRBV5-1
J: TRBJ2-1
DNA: TGCGCCAGCAGCTTGTCGACAGGCTACAATGAGCAGTTCTTC
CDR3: CASSLSTGYNEQFF

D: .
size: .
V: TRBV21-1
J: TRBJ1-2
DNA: TGTGCCAGCAGCAAAGGGGCAGGGGGTAAGTATGGCTACACCTTC
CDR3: CASSKGAGGKYGYTF

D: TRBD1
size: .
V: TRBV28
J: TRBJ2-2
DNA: TGTGCCAGCGGCCGGGACAGGCCGAACACCGGGGAGCTGTTTTTT
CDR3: CASGRDRPNTGELFF

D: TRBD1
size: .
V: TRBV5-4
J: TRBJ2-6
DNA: TGTGCCAGCAGCTTCGGGACAGGGAACTCTGGGGCCAACGTCCTGACTTTC
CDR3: CASSFGTGNSGANVLTF

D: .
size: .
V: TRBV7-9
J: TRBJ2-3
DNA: TGTGCCAGCAGCTTAGCGGTAACGGACCACACAGATACGCAGTATTTT
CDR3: CASSLAVTDHTDTQYF

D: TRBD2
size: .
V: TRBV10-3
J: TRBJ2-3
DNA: TGTGCCATCAGTGAGTCGGGAGCGGGAGACACAGATACGCAGTATTTT
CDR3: CAISESGAGDTDTQYF

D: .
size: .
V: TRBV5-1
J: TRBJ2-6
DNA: TGCGCCAGCAGCGCAGGGCCGGGTGGGGCCAACGTCCTGACTTTC
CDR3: CASSAGPGGANVLTF

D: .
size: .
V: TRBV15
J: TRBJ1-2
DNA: TGTGCCACCAGCAGAGATCCTAGGCCAGCTAACTATGGCTACACCTTC
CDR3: CATSRDPRPANYGYTF

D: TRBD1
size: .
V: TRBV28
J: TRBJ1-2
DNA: TGTGCCATAGGACAGGGGGCGTTTAACTATGGCTACACCTTC
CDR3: CAIGQGAFNYGYTF

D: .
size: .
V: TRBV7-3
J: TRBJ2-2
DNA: TGTGCCAGCGGGTGGAACACCGGGGAGCTGTTTTTT
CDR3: CASGWNTGELFF

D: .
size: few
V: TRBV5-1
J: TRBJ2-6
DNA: TGCGCCAGCAGCCCTCGACAAAGTGGGTCTGGGGCCAACGTCCTGACTTTC
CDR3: CASSPRQSGSGANVLTF

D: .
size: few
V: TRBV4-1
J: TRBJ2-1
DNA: TGCGCCAGCAGCCAAGAATCAGAGGGAATTTCTCAGTTCTTC
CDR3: CASSQESEGISQFF

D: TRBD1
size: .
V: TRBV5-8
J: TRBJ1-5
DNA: TGTGCCAGCAGCTTGGAGGGGACAGGGGGTCAGCCCCAGCATTTT
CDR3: CASSLEGTGGQPQHF

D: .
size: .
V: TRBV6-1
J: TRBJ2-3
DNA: TGTGCCAGCAGTGATCCTGTCACAGATACGCAGTATTTT
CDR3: CASSDPVTDTQYF

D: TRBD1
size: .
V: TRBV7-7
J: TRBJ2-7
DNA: TGTGCCAGCAGCCCCCGGGACAGGGGGCCTAAGAGTCTGTACTTC
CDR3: CASSPRDRGPKSLYF